This TCR beta chain was identified during a study of OX40 agonist ivuxolimab in advanced cancers. Study context: From about 23 to 85 years was the age range, with a mean of around 56 years, and over 80% were male. Eligibility rules accepted prior anti-PD-1, anti-PD-L1 or anti-CTLA-4 therapy, and around 38% had some.

The cohort excluded patients with autoimmune disease history or systemic immunosuppression. The V gene lost 5 bases and the J gene lost 1 base, with 6 bases spanning the gap. Germline V gives CDR1 SQVTM, CDR2 ANQGSEA. The CDR3 runs to 13 residues. Overall study results and limits: In CD8+ T cells, expanded clones were on average more numerous than in CD4+.

Remarks on this clone: Antigen unknown.

TCRdb's table, derived via immunoSEQ multiplex PCR, lists solely in-frame clones and lacks some. Among some 45,000 clones, around 88% were seen once, and the ten largest hold 30% to 45%. The sequenced sample was CD4+ or CD8+ T cells sorted from blood, obtained in a trial of the OX40 agonist ivuxolimab. This chain links TRBV29-1 with TRBJ2-6; no clear D. The clonotype originates from an adult with an advanced solid tumor such as melanoma, head and neck, liver or kidney cancer. The CDR3 loop reads CSVYLSGANVLTF. The DNA for the CDR3 is TGCAGCGTTTATTTATCTGGGGCCAACGTCCTGACTTTC.